Presented here are 3 T cell receptor beta chains from one specimen sequenced in a study of control samples from healthy donors and cancer patients. Clones were sequenced by immunoSEQ multiplex PCR, and TCRdb holds only the in-frame ones, with some missing. The table lists under 150,000 clones, approximately 94% of them singletons. The sequencing input was blood. The origin of the receptors is a man aged 30-40 years in good health.

This clone was counted a single time. The chain is built from TRBV6-2 or TRBV6-3 and TRBJ2-4; D call uncertain. The CDR3 length is 14 residues. V lost 2 bases, J lost 8 bases, and 13 bases lay in between. Germline loops: CDR1 MNHEY, CDR2 SVGEGT. The CDR3 nucleotides are TGTGCCAGCAGTTACAACGCAGAGCCCGACATTCAGTACTTC. It encodes CASSYNAEPDIQYF.

This chain uses TRBV6-5 with TRBJ2-7; 8 bases are a match to TRBD1. This CDR3 region has 13 residues. Germline CDR1 and CDR2: MNHEY and SVGAGI. Trimming cost V 6 bases and J 6 bases; bases outside gene matches: 7. The CDR3 is CASRVTGVLEQYF. The CDR3 nucleotides read TGTGCCAGCAGAGTGACAGGGGTTCTCGAGCAGTACTTC.

The chain recombines TRBV10-3 with TRBJ1-2; D not certain. Trimming pared 4 bases from V and 6 bases from J, leaving 15 bases between. The CDR3 is made up of 14 amino acids. Germline CDR1 is ENHRY and CDR2 is SYGVKD. The CDR3 DNA reads as TGTGCCATCAGTGCCAGTGCCGCAAGGGATGGCTACACCTTC. Translating it yields CAISASAARDGYTF.